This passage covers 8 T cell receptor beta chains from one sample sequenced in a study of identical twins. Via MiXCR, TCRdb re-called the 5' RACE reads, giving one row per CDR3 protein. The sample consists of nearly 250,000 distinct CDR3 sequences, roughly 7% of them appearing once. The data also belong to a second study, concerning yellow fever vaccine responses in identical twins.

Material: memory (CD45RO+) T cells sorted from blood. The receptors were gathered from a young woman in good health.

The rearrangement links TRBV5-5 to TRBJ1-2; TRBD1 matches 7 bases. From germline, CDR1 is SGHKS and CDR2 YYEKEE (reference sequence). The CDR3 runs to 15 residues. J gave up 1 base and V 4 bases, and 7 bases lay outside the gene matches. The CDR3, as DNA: TGTGCCAGCAGCGCCGGACAGGTCTTTAACTATGGCTACACCTTC. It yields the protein CASSAGQVFNYGYTF.

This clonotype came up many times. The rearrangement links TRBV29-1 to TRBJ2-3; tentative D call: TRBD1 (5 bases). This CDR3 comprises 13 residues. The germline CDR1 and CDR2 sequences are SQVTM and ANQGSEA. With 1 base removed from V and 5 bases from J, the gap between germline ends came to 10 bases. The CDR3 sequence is CSVEGQFVDTQYF. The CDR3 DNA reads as TGCAGCGTTGAAGGACAGTTTGTAGATACGCAGTATTTT.

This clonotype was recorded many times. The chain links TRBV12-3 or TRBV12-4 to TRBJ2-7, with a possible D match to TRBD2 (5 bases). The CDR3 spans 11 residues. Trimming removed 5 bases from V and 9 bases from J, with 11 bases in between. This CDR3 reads CASSAGGGQYF. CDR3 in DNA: TGTGCCAGCAGTGCCGGAGGCGGGCAGTACTTC.

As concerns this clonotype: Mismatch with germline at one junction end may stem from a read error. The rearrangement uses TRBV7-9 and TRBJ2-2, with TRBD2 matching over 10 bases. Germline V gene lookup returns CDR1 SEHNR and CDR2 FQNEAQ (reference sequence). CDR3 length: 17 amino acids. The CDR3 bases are TGTGCCAGCAGCTTGATAATAGCGGGAGGCCTCGGCGGGGAGCTGCTTTTT. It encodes CASSLIIAGGLGGELLF.

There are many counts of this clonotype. CDR3 coding DNA: TGTGCCACCAGTGATTTTAGGGATGGTGAAAAACTGTTTTTT. Protein product: CATSDFRDGEKLFF. The genes are TRBV24-1 and TRBJ1-4; D is unclear. V was trimmed by 1 base and J by 7 bases, leaving 9 bases between them. CDR3 size: 14 residues. The germline CDR1 and CDR2 sequences are KGHDR and SFDVKD.

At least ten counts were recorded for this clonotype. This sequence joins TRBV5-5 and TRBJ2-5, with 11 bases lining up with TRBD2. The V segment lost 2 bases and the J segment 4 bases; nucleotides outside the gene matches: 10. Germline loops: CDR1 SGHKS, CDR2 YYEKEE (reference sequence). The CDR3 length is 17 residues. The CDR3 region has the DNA TGTGCCAGCAGCTTCTCATCTACTAGCGGGAGTGGAGAGACCCAGTACTTC. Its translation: CASSFSSTSGSGETQYF.

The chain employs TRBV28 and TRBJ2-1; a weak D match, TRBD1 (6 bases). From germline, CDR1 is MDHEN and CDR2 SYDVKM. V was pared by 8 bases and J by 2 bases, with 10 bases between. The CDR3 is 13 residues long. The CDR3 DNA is TGTGCCAGCCGCACAGGGACCTACAATGAGCAGTTCTTC. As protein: CASRTGTYNEQFF.

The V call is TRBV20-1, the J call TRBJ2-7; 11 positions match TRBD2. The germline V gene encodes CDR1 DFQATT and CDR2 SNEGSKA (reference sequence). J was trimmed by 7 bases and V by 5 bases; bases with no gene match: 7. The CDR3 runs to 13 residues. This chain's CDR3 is CSAWLAGGVEQYV. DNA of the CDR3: TGCAGTGCTTGGCTAGCGGGGGGTGTTGAGCAGTACGTC.